The 21 T cell receptor beta chains below all came from one sample that was sequenced in a study of T-cell reconstitution after alpha-beta-depleted transplantation in children. As it was prepared, the TCRbeta library received unique molecular identifiers. TCRdb itself ran the PCR reads through MiXCR, one entry per CDR3 protein. The data hold over 550,000 distinct CDR3 sequences, with about 10% observed a single time. The specimen comprised PBMCs from the stem cell graft donor, sampled from the stem cell graft. The receptors originated from a human donor who donated a stem cell graft to a child with acute myeloid leukemia.

This clonotype has at least ten counts. The chain has TRBV3-1 and TRBJ2-7; D might be TRBD1 (5 bases). The germline V and J ends were trimmed by 5 bases and 6 bases, with 11 bases remaining between them. Germline lookup yields CDR1 LGHDT and CDR2 YNNKEL (reference sequence). This CDR3 has 12 residues. CDR3 nucleotide sequence: TGTGCCAGCAGCTCAGGGTTTGGCGAGCAGTACTTC. Its protein is CASSSGFGEQYF.

This clonotype was picked up many times. The DNA is omitted, as the CDR3 cannot be located on it reliably, and the CDR3 follows TCRdb's listing. CDR3 loop: CASSVVGTGIHTF. The J gene is TRBJ1-2, the V gene TRBV9; TRBD1 is the table's D call, not checked against the DNA. Including both end residues, the CDR3 is 13 amino acids long. Germline lookup yields CDR1 SGDLS and CDR2 YYNGEE.

The chain recombines TRBV29-1 with TRBJ2-7; weak D call: TRBD2 (5 bases). Trimming took off 7 bases at V and 6 bases at J, with 13 bases between the two ends. From germline, CDR1 is SQVTM and CDR2 ANQGSEA. This CDR3 has 11 amino acids. The CDR3 nucleotides read TGCAGCGGGACGTCGGAGGTCGAGCAGTACTTC. It specifies CSGTSEVEQYF.

This clonotype was seen only a few times. This chain joins TRBV6-2 or TRBV6-3 and TRBJ2-1; 7 nucleotides match TRBD1. V shed 4 bases, J shed 0 bases, and the junction held 18 bases outside the gene matches. Germline V gene sequence: CDR1 MNHEY, CDR2 SVGEGT. This CDR3 region has 20 residues. The CDR3 nucleotides are TGTGCCAGCAGTTTTTTCCCCCCGGATACAGGGGCCGGCTCCTACAATGAGCAGTTCTTC. Protein sequence: CASSFFPPDTGAGSYNEQFF.

This clonotype was recorded at least ten times. The rearrangement joins TRBV20-1 to TRBJ2-5; 14 bases line up with TRBD2. Germline lookup yields CDR1 DFQATT and CDR2 SNEGSKA (reference sequence). The CDR3 spans 17 residues. J lost 1 base, V lost 0 bases, and 4 bases had no gene match. This chain's CDR3 is CSARDLGTSGGQETQYF. CDR3 in DNA: TGCAGTGCTAGAGATCTAGGGACTAGCGGGGGCCAAGAGACCCAGTACTTC.

In this sample, this clonotype turned up many times. The chain joins TRBV27 to TRBJ2-3, with a possible D match to TRBD2 (5 bases). V lost 5 bases and J 7 bases, leaving 10 bases between the germline ends. The CDR3 sequence is 12 residues long. CDR1 is MNHEY, CDR2 SMNVEV, per germline (reference sequence). The CDR3: CASSLPGNTQYF. The CDR3 DNA sequence: TGTGCCAGCAGTCTCCCCGGGAATACGCAGTATTTT.

This clonotype has a count of ten or more. The chain carries TRBV6-5 and TRBJ2-1; 10 nucleotides align to TRBD1. With 7 bases clipped from V and 7 bases from J, the junction kept 13 bases outside the gene matches. Germline V lookup: CDR1 MNHEY, CDR2 SVGAGI. The CDR3 sequence is 16 residues long. The CDR3 coding sequence is TGTGCCAGCATCCTCTCTATGGACAGGGGGAGTAATGAGCAGTTCTTC. This translates into CASILSMDRGSNEQFF.

J is TRBJ2-7 and V is TRBV29-1, with D unresolved. Germline CDR1 reads SQVTM; CDR2 reads ANQGSEA. V shed 7 bases and J shed 6 bases, with 13 bases lying between them. CDR3 length: 11 residues. CDR3 coding DNA: TGCAGCGCCACCTTACCTGTCGAGCAGTACTTC. Residues: CSATLPVEQYF.

The chain uses TRBV5-6 and TRBJ1-1, with a possible D match to TRBD1 (5 bases). This CDR3 is 15 amino acids long. The V gene lost 4 bases and the J gene lost 1 base, with 14 bases spanning the gap. CDR1 and CDR2 (germline): SGHDT, YYEEEE. In DNA, the CDR3 is TGTGCCAGCAGCGAAGAAGCCCAGGGGAACACTGAAGCTTTCTTT. Protein sequence: CASSEEAQGNTEAFF.

This clonotype was seen a handful of times. This chain connects TRBV25-1 to TRBJ2-5; D assignment may be TRBD1 or TRBD2 (7 bases each). CDR1 and CDR2 (germline): MGHDK, SYGVNS. V gave up 2 bases and J gave up 0 bases, with 31 bases separating them. The CDR3 has 22 residues. CDR3 in DNA: TGTGCCAGCAGTGAAATGCCCCATCCTTTGGCGGGAGACCAGGGGGACCAAGAGACCCAGTACTTC. It encodes CASSEMPHPLAGDQGDQETQYF.

This chain uses TRBV29-1 with TRBJ2-2; weak D call: TRBD2 (6 bases). Germline CDR1 SQVTM, CDR2 ANQGSEA. The CDR3 totals 14 residues. V shed 3 bases and J shed 0 bases, with 8 bases lying between them. CDR3 in DNA: TGCAGCGTTGAGGGGAGGTCGAACACCGGGGAGCTGTTTTTT. It translates to CSVEGRSNTGELFF.

V gene TRBV7-9 combines with J gene TRBJ1-5, with TRBD1 identical over 7 bases. The V and J ends lost 5 bases and 7 bases, in that order; junction bases with no gene match: 17. This CDR3 is 17 amino acids long. Germline lookup yields CDR1 SEHNR and CDR2 FQNEAQ (reference sequence). Here the CDR3 DNA reads TGTGCCAGCAGCAAAAGCAGACAGGGAGAAGGTAAACAGCCCCAGCATTTT. This translates into CASSKSRQGEGKQPQHF.

This clonotype occurred many times. The gene calls are TRBV5-1 and TRBJ2-3; 7 bases align to TRBD2. Trimming cost V 7 bases and J 3 bases; bases outside gene matches: 11. CDR3 size: 15 residues. CDR1 is SGHRS, CDR2 YFSETQ, per germline. The CDR3 DNA is TGCGCCAGCGGAAGGGCGGGAGCCACTACAGATACGCAGTATTTT. Its translation: CASGRAGATTDTQYF.

This clonotype was recorded many times. V gene TRBV4-3 combines with J gene TRBJ2-7; D might be TRBD1 (5 bases). Germline V gene sequence: CDR1 LGHNA, CDR2 YSLEER. The CDR3 has 15 residues. Between the trimmed V and J ends, which lost 0 bases and 0 bases, there was a span of 9 bases. The CDR3 DNA is TGCGCCAGCAGCCAAGACAGGGATGGCTCCTACGAGCAGTACTTC. Amino acid sequence: CASSQDRDGSYEQYF.

This clonotype has only a few counts. V and J are TRBV10-3 and TRBJ2-1; no definite D call. The germline V and J ends were trimmed by 10 bases and 5 bases, with 9 bases remaining between them. Germline CDR1 is ENHRY and CDR2 is SYGVKD. The CDR3 covers 11 residues. CDR3 coding DNA: TGTGCCACCATCCGAAACAATGAGCAGTTCTTC. It is translated as CATIRNNEQFF.

The chain combines TRBV5-1 with TRBJ1-2; TRBD1 is a possible D gene (6 bases). V was trimmed by 0 bases and J by 4 bases, leaving 13 bases between them. The CDR3 length is 15 residues. Germline-derived CDR1 and CDR2 are SGHRS and YFSETQ. CDR3 nucleotides: TGCGCCAGCAGCTTGGCTGGGGGCTCTGGCTATGGCTACACCTTC. This gives the protein CASSLAGGSGYGYTF.

This clonotype has ten or more counts. V usage is TRBV5-6 and J usage is TRBJ2-2; 7 nucleotides align to TRBD2. V trimming: 4 bases; J trimming: 4 bases; junction bases outside the gene matches: 7. This CDR3 has 15 residues. Germline CDR1 and CDR2: SGHDT and YYEEEE. The CDR3: CASSNLADFTGELFF. The CDR3 bases are TGTGCCAGCAGCAATCTAGCGGACTTCACCGGGGAGCTGTTTTTT.

This clonotype was counted at least ten times. The gene calls are TRBV29-1 and TRBJ2-1; 12 nucleotides align to TRBD2. J was trimmed by 14 bases and V by 4 bases; bases with no gene match: 6. This CDR3 contains 12 residues. Germline V gene sequence: CDR1 SQVTM, CDR2 ANQGSEA. The CDR3 reads CSVGLAGVLKFF. The CDR3 region has the DNA TGCAGCGTTGGACTAGCGGGAGTGTTGAAGTTCTTC.

This chain uses TRBV27 with TRBJ2-1, with D uncertain. The germline CDR1 and CDR2 sequences are MNHEY and SMNVEV (reference sequence). CDR3 size: 16 residues. V was cut by 5 bases and J by 5 bases, with 19 bases left in between. CDR3 protein: CASSPRDDSPNNEQFF. The CDR3 DNA sequence: TGTGCCAGCAGTCCCCGTGATGACTCGCCAAACAATGAGCAGTTCTTC.

There are a few counts of this clonotype. The rearrangement uses TRBV12-3 or TRBV12-4 and TRBJ2-2, with 7 bases matching TRBD2. The CDR3 loop spans 14 amino acids. V dropped 8 bases and J dropped 3; count of bases not matched to a gene: 6. The CDR3 protein is CASLGGSHTGELFF. Here the CDR3 DNA reads TGTGCCAGCTTGGGCGGGAGCCACACCGGGGAGCTGTTTTTT.

This clonotype was counted between two and nine times. This chain uses TRBV5-5 with TRBJ2-3; 7 bases are a match to TRBD2. J was trimmed by 2 bases and V by 0 bases; bases with no gene match: 9. This CDR3 has 17 amino acids. CDR1 is SGHKS, CDR2 YYEKEE, per germline (reference sequence). The CDR3 loop reads CASSLDFPSGITDTQYF. As DNA, the CDR3 is TGTGCCAGCAGCTTGGACTTCCCTAGCGGAATCACAGATACGCAGTATTTT.